The 25 T cell receptor beta chains below come from one sample, sequenced in a study of control samples from healthy donors and cancer patients. Assay used: immunoSEQ multiplex PCR; TCRdb lists only in-frame clones, some missing. Of some 150,000 clones in the sample, 94% were seen once. The source material was blood. These receptors all come from a man aged 35-49 years in good health.

The rearrangement joins TRBV11-2 to TRBJ2-1; 7 nucleotides align to TRBD2. CDR3 length: 15 amino acids. Trimming took 5 bases from V and 6 from J; bases not matched to a gene: 10. In germline, CDR1 is SGHAT, CDR2 FQNNGV. Written as DNA, the CDR3 is TGTGCCAGCAGCCACCGGGGAGGGGAGGTCAATGAGCAGTTCTTC. Its translation is CASSHRGGEVNEQFF.

The V call is TRBV28, the J call TRBJ1-1; D uncertain. Germline-derived CDR1 and CDR2 are MDHEN and SYDVKM. This CDR3 is built from 14 residues. V lost 4 bases to trimming and J lost 2 bases, with 11 bases between them. The CDR3 loop reads CASSWLGRNTEAFF. DNA of the CDR3: TGTGCCAGCAGTTGGCTGGGAAGAAACACTGAAGCTTTCTTT.

V is TRBV5-6 and J is TRBJ1-4, with D possibly TRBD1 on 5 matching bases. The germline V gene encodes CDR1 SGHDT and CDR2 YYEEEE. The V gene lost 0 bases and the J gene lost 8 bases, with 14 bases spanning the gap. The CDR3 is 15 residues long. CDR3 protein: CASSLGDPPREKLFF. CDR3 nucleotides: TGTGCCAGCAGCTTGGGGGACCCGCCCCGGGAAAAACTGTTTTTT.

Comments on this clone: The same CDR3 also results from other DNA sequences found in this sample. V gene TRBV5-6 combines with J gene TRBJ1-2; no definite D call. V lost 0 bases, J lost 0 bases, and 3 bases lay in between. The germline V gene has CDR1 SGHDT and CDR2 YYEEEE. The CDR3 has 13 amino acids. CDR3 DNA: TGTGCCAGCAGCTTGGGGCCTAACTATGGCTACACCTTC. Translating it yields CASSLGPNYGYTF. The full variable domain, with the rest looked up from reference TRBV5-6 and TRBJ1-2, is DAGVTQSPTHLIKTRGQQVTLRCSPKSGHDTVSWYQQALGQGPQFIFQYYEEEERQRGNFPDRFSGHQFPNYSSELNVNALLLGDSALYLCASSLGPNYGYTFGSGTRLTVV.

This chain connects TRBV6-5 to TRBJ2-7, with D perhaps TRBD1 (5 bases). CDR1 is MNHEY, CDR2 SVGAGI, per germline. The germline V and J ends were trimmed by 8 bases and 3 bases, with 11 bases remaining between them. The CDR3 contains 12 residues. This chain's CDR3 is CASRAGNYEQYF. Written as DNA, the CDR3 is TGTGCCAGCCGGGCAGGGAACTACGAGCAGTACTTC.

The V and J genes are TRBV19 and TRBJ2-7, with a tentative D call TRBD2 (6 bases). The germline CDR1 and CDR2 sequences are LNHDA and SQIVND (reference sequence). This CDR3 has 13 amino acids. V lost 4 bases and J 0 bases, leaving 7 bases between the germline ends. In DNA form, the CDR3 reads TGTGCCAGTAGTACGGGACTCTCCTACGAGCAGTACTTC. It yields the protein CASSTGLSYEQYF.

This sequence joins TRBV5-1 and TRBJ1-6, with 8 bases that match TRBD1. The CDR3 spans 16 residues. With 4 bases clipped from V and 9 bases from J, the junction kept 12 bases outside the gene matches. Germline CDR1 reads SGHRS; CDR2 reads YFSETQ. The CDR3, as DNA: TGCGCCAGCAGCCTGGGACAGGCGACCTCCGGTTCACCCCTCCACTTT. Amino acid sequence: CASSLGQATSGSPLHF.

The gene calls are TRBV7-8 and TRBJ2-7, with 8 bases lining up with TRBD1. The CDR3 length is 14 residues. J was trimmed by 6 bases and V by 3 bases; bases with no gene match: 7. Germline CDR1 and CDR2: SGHVS and FQNEAQ. CDR3 sequence reads: CASSLQGAGGEQYF. The DNA of the CDR3 is TGTGCCAGCAGCTTGCAGGGGGCAGGGGGCGAGCAGTACTTC.

The chain combines TRBV7-2 with TRBJ1-2; TRBD1 matches at 8 bases. The junction had 0 bases not matched to a gene; V was cut back by 3 bases and J by 3 bases. Germline CDR1 SGHTA, CDR2 FQGNSA. The CDR3 contains 13 residues. For the CDR3, the DNA is TGTGCCAGCAGCTTGACAGGGGACTATGGCTACACCTTC. It encodes CASSLTGDYGYTF.

V usage is TRBV24-1 and J usage is TRBJ1-5; 12 bases are shared with TRBD1. V lost 3 bases and J lost 7; bases outside the gene matches: 6. This CDR3 spans 16 amino acids. Germline-derived CDR1 and CDR2 are KGHDR and SFDVKD. CDR3 bases: TGTGCCACCAGTGATCCGGGACAGGGGGCAGAACAGCCCCAGCATTTT. As protein: CATSDPGQGAEQPQHF.

This chain connects TRBV14 to TRBJ2-2; D remains unclear. The V end lost 6 bases, the J end lost 1 base, and 6 bases lay between the germline ends. Germline lookup yields CDR1 SGHDN and CDR2 FVKESK. The CDR3 covers 13 residues. This CDR3 is CASSEQNTGELFF. CDR3 coding DNA: TGTGCCAGCAGTGAACAGAACACCGGGGAGCTGTTTTTT.

This chain connects TRBV13 to TRBJ2-7; 7 bases agree with TRBD1. The CDR3 has 13 amino acids. Looked up from germline, CDR1 is PRHDT and CDR2 is FYEKMQ (reference sequence). With 5 bases clipped from V and 5 bases from J, the junction kept 6 bases outside the gene matches. The CDR3 bases are TGTGCCAGCAGCCAGTTCACAGGGGACGAGCAGTACTTC. Translation gives CASSQFTGDEQYF. Looking up the rest from reference TRBV13 and TRBJ2-7 gives the full variable domain: AAGVIQSPRHLIKEKRETATLKCYPIPRHDTVYWYQQGPGQDPQFLISFYEKMQSDKGSIPDRFSAQQFSDYHSELNMSSLELGDSALYFCASSQFTGDEQYFGPGTRLTVT.

The chain uses TRBV7-3 and TRBJ1-2, with D perhaps TRBD1 (6 bases). In germline, CDR1 is SGHTA, CDR2 FQGTGA. CDR3 size: 12 residues. With 5 bases removed from V and 4 bases from J, the gap between germline ends came to 8 bases. CDR3 protein: CASSGGGYGYTF. CDR3 nucleotides: TGTGCCAGCAGCGGGGGCGGCTATGGCTACACCTTC.

The chain is built from TRBV9 and TRBJ2-3; tentatively, D is TRBD2 (5 bases). Germline CDR1 is SGDLS and CDR2 is YYNGEE. V gave up 0 bases and J gave up 2 bases, with 13 bases separating them. CDR3 length: 16 amino acids. The CDR3 sequence: CASSVGGSGLTDTQYF. The CDR3 region has the DNA TGTGCCAGCAGCGTAGGTGGGTCCGGACTCACAGATACGCAGTATTTT.

The chain uses TRBV7-8 and TRBJ1-5; possibly TRBD1 for D (6 bases). This CDR3 has 17 residues. Per germline, CDR1 SGHVS and CDR2 FQNEAQ. Trimming removed 2 bases at V and 3 bases at J, with 17 bases between. The CDR3 coding sequence is TGTGCCAGCAGCTTACCCAGATCGGGACACTTCAATCAGCCCCAGCATTTT. Translating it yields CASSLPRSGHFNQPQHF.

V and J are TRBV2 and TRBJ1-1, with D possibly matching TRBD1 (5 bases). The CDR3 runs to 10 residues. The V end lost 8 bases, the J end lost 7 bases, and 8 bases lay between the germline ends. Germline V lookup: CDR1 SNHLY, CDR2 FYNNEI. The CDR3 is CASWGNEAFF. CDR3 coding DNA: TGTGCCAGCTGGGGGAATGAAGCTTTCTTT.

This chain links TRBV4-1 with TRBJ2-2, with 12 positions matching TRBD2. Germline CDR1 reads MGHRA; CDR2 reads YSYEKL. CDR3 length: 17 amino acids. Unmatched junction bases numbered 8, after V lost 1 base and J lost 8 bases. The CDR3 loop is CASSQVLAGGLGGELFF. CDR3 in DNA: TGCGCCAGCAGCCAAGTACTAGCGGGAGGCCTCGGGGGGGAGCTGTTTTTT.

This clone appeared a single time. The V call is TRBV7-6, the J call TRBJ2-2, with TRBD2 as a possible D gene (6 bases). Trimming removed 1 base from V and 0 bases from J, with 9 bases in between. CDR3 size: 16 residues. Per germline, CDR1 SGHVS and CDR2 FNYEAQ. CDR3 in DNA: TGTGCCAGCAGCTTAGTCGGGGGAACGAACACCGGGGAGCTGTTTTTT. Translating it yields CASSLVGGTNTGELFF.

The V and J genes are TRBV15 and TRBJ2-1; 8 bases agree with TRBD2. V gave up 0 bases and J gave up 0 bases; unmatched junction bases: 4. Germline CDR1 LNHNV, CDR2 YYDKDF (reference sequence). This CDR3 is built from 17 residues. CDR3 sequence (DNA): TGTGCCACCAGCAGAGATCCGGGGACTAGCTCCTACAATGAGCAGTTCTTC. Translated: CATSRDPGTSSYNEQFF.

The chain links TRBV19 to TRBJ2-1, with D possibly matching TRBD1 (5 bases). The germline V gene encodes CDR1 LNHDA and CDR2 SQIVND (reference sequence). This CDR3 contains 16 residues. The V end was cut by 2 bases, the J end by 7 bases, with 18 bases between. The CDR3 DNA sequence: TGTGCCAGTAGTATAATGGCAGGGCCTCGTGGAAATGAGCAGTTCTTC. Translation gives CASSIMAGPRGNEQFF. The variable domain in full, with the rest retrieved from reference TRBV19 and TRBJ2-1, is DGGITQSPKYLFRKEGQNVTLSCEQNLNHDAMYWYRQDPGQGLRLIYYSQIVNDFQKGDIAEGYSVSREKKESFPLTVTSAQKNPTAFYLCASSIMAGPRGNEQFFGPGTRLTVL.

On this clone: An end of the junction differs from the germline gene, which may be a read error. J is TRBJ2-6 and V is TRBV7-7; D ambiguous. There are 15 residues in the CDR3. CDR1 is SSHAT, CDR2 FNYEAQ, per germline (reference sequence). CDR3 bases: TGTGCTAGCAGCCCTTTTAACTCTGGGGCCAACGTCCTGACTTTC. It specifies CASSPFNSGANVLTF.

Details on this clone: Other DNA sequences from this sample encode an identical CDR3 as well. The rearrangement links TRBV27 to TRBJ1-1; D remains unclear. Germline V gene data show CDR1 as MNHEY and CDR2 as SMNVEV (reference sequence). The CDR3 is 13 amino acids. Trimming took off 2 bases at V and 1 base at J, with 5 bases between the two ends. Here the CDR3 reads CASSLSPNTEAFF. In nucleotides, the CDR3 is TGTGCCAGCAGTTTAAGCCCGAACACTGAAGCTTTCTTT.

This clone was seen once. This chain uses TRBV6-1 with TRBJ2-7, with D tentatively TRBD2 (6 bases). Trimming took off 3 bases at V and 0 bases at J, with 12 bases between the two ends. The CDR3 contains 15 residues. Germline V gene lookup returns CDR1 MNHNS and CDR2 SASEGT. CDR3 bases: TGTGCCAGCAGTGATCTCCGGGAGCCCTCCTACGAGCAGTACTTC. Protein: CASSDLREPSYEQYF.

As concerns this clone: This sample includes further DNA sequences coding for the same CDR3. The chain has TRBV3-1 (or the pseudogene TRBV3-2) and TRBJ2-1; no definite D call. The ends were cut back, 3 bases at V and 5 bases at J, with 5 bases in the middle. The CDR3 is 12 amino acids. Germline V gene sequence: CDR1 LGHDT, CDR2 YNNKEL (reference sequence). Here the CDR3 DNA reads TGTGCCAGCAGCCAGGTGAACAATGAGCAGTTCTTC. Its translation is CASSQVNNEQFF.

The rearrangement joins TRBV5-1 to TRBJ1-2; 9 bases fit TRBD1. Trimming took 4 bases from V and 8 from J; bases not matched to a gene: 6. Germline V gene data show CDR1 as SGHRS and CDR2 as YFSETQ. The CDR3 contains 13 residues. CDR3 sequence (DNA): TGCGCCAGCAGCACCGGGACAGGGATCGGCTACACCTTC. Translated: CASSTGTGIGYTF.